The present T cell receptor (beta chain) was sequenced within a study of T-cell memory formation after mild COVID-19. Whole-study context: TCR clusters showed largely donor specificity. General observations from the study: In pre-infection memory, a portion of responding clones appeared, which suggested that cross-reactive memory joined.

A remark on this clonotype: Antigen unknown.

Germline CDR1 is SGHRS and CDR2 is YFSETQ. V lost 6 bases and J 0 bases, leaving 9 bases between the germline ends. The CDR3 is 14 amino acids. One entry per CDR3 protein results from TCRdb running MiXCR on the 5' RACE reads. The data contain just over 400,000 distinct CDR3 sequences, about 22% of them singletons. Sequencing was carried out using PBMCs or a T cell subset sorted from them (not recorded which). This clonotype originated in an adult woman who had mild COVID-19 (a few samples of this study predate the infection). Cell type and time point are not known. The chain employs TRBV5-1 and TRBJ2-2; possible D gene TRBD1, 5 bases. This CDR3 is CASTGFANTGELFF. The CDR3, as DNA: TGCGCCAGCACAGGGTTCGCGAACACCGGGGAGCTGTTTTTT.